Below, 16 T cell receptor beta chains from the same sample are listed, as sequenced in a study of PD-L1 blockade in urothelial cancer. Assay used: immunoSEQ multiplex PCR; TCRdb lists only in-frame clones, some missing. The sample has roughly 74,000 clones; approximately 86% are singletons. Source: PBMCs, taken around atezolizumab (anti-PD-L1) treatment. The receptors derive from a woman aged 70-85 years with urothelial cancer.

The chain carries TRBV5-1 and TRBJ1-2; D unclear. Per the germline V gene, CDR1 is SGHRS and CDR2 is YFSETQ. The CDR3 totals 14 residues. Trimming left V 4 bases short and J 0 bases short, with 10 bases between. CDR3 sequence: CASSPALANYGYTF. In DNA form, the CDR3 reads TGCGCCAGCAGCCCGGCGCTAGCTAACTATGGCTACACCTTC.

The CDR3 nucleotides read TGTGCCAGCAGCCTCAGGGACCTCTCTCAGGGGGCCCACGGCAACACTGAAGCTTTCTTT. Translated: CASSLRDLSQGAHGNTEAFF. The chain couples TRBV9 to TRBJ1-1; 8 bases match TRBD1. From germline, CDR1 is SGDLS and CDR2 YYNGEE. The CDR3 is 20 residues long. Losses at the gene ends were 4 bases for V and 2 bases for J; bases not matched to a gene: 22.

The chain links TRBV9 to TRBJ1-6, with D possibly TRBD1 on 5 matching bases. The CDR3 extends over 18 amino acids. Germline loops: CDR1 SGDLS, CDR2 YYNGEE. Trimming left V 4 bases short and J 0 bases short, with 17 bases between. The CDR3: CASSTNRGESSYNSPLHF. CDR3 coding DNA: TGTGCCAGCAGCACCAACCGGGGGGAAAGCTCCTATAATTCACCCCTCCACTTT.

V usage is TRBV2 and J usage is TRBJ1-5, with 12 bases lining up with TRBD1. Germline V CDR1 and CDR2: SNHLY, FYNNEI. CDR3 length: 17 amino acids. J gave up 4 bases and V 3 bases, and 7 bases lay outside the gene matches. Here the CDR3 DNA reads TGTGCCAGCAGTGAGGGACAGGGGGCTGTCGGGAATCAGCCCCAGCATTTT. Its translation: CASSEGQGAVGNQPQHF.

V is TRBV5-1 and J is TRBJ2-5; TRBD2 aligns across 7 bases. This CDR3 spans 14 amino acids. Germline CDR1 SGHRS, CDR2 YFSETQ. The J segment lost 1 base and the V segment lost 2 bases, leaving 2 bases of the junction unmatched. In DNA form, the CDR3 reads TGCGCCAGCAGCTTCCCTAGCGGCCAAGAGACCCAGTACTTC. Its protein product is CASSFPSGQETQYF.

The sample holds one count of this clone. CDR3 amino acids: CASKRAGEYNEQFF. In DNA, the CDR3 is TGTGCCAGCAAGCGAGCGGGGGAATACAATGAGCAGTTCTTC. The chain uses TRBV6-1 and TRBJ2-1, with 8 bases identical to TRBD2. CDR1 is MNHNS, CDR2 SASEGT, per germline. The CDR3 spans 14 residues. V was pared by 7 bases and J by 4 bases, with 6 bases of the junction left unmatched.

The chain uses TRBV28 and TRBJ2-5; TRBD1 aligns across 8 bases. After removal of 1 base from V and 5 bases from J, the junction contained 6 bases not matched to a gene. Germline assignment: CDR1 MDHEN and CDR2 SYDVKM. The CDR3 spans 15 residues. This CDR3 is CASSLSGTGGETQYF. The CDR3 nucleotides are TGTGCCAGCAGTTTATCGGGGACAGGAGGGGAGACCCAGTACTTC.

The J gene is TRBJ1-4, the V gene TRBV6-6, with D perhaps matching TRBD1 (6 bases). CDR3 size: 16 residues. Germline CDR1 MNHNY, CDR2 SVGAGI (reference sequence). Deletions cut 6 bases from V and 1 base from J, with 15 bases between. The CDR3 protein is CASRDRAALTNEKLFF. The CDR3 bases are TGTGCCAGCAGGGACAGAGCAGCACTAACTAATGAAAAACTGTTTTTT.

The gene calls are TRBV7-7 and TRBJ2-3; 8 positions match TRBD1. The CDR3 extends over 16 amino acids. V lost 1 base, J lost 6 bases, and 9 bases stayed unmatched. CDR1 SSHAT and CDR2 FNYEAQ come from the germline V gene (reference sequence). CDR3 in DNA: TGTGCCAGCAGCTTAGGGTCAGGGGGCACGGGTGATACGCAGTATTTT. Translation gives CASSLGSGGTGDTQYF. The whole variable domain, remainder taken from reference TRBV7-7 and TRBJ2-3, is GAGVSQSPRYKVTKRGQDVTLRCDPISSHATLYWYQQALGQGPEFLTYFNYEAQPDKSGLPSDRFSAERPEGSISTLTIQRTEQRDSAMYRCASSLGSGGTGDTQYFGPGTRLTVL.

This chain joins TRBV29-1 and TRBJ1-2; D is possibly TRBD1 (5 bases). V lost 4 bases to trimming and J lost 2 bases, with 14 bases between them. From germline, CDR1 is SQVTM and CDR2 ANQGSEA. The CDR3 loop spans 14 amino acids. The DNA of the CDR3 is TGCAGCGTTGGGCGGCGACAGACGAACTATGGCTACACCTTC. It translates to CSVGRRQTNYGYTF.

This clone has a handful of counts. The chain combines TRBV7-8 with TRBJ1-1; 7 bases fit TRBD1. V was clipped by 1 base and J by 4 bases; unmatched bases: 6. The CDR3 totals 15 residues. CDR1 and CDR2 from the germline V gene are SGHVS and FQNEAQ. For the CDR3, the DNA is TGTGCCAGCAGCTTAGGTGACAGGGTGGGCACTGAAGCTTTCTTT. As protein: CASSLGDRVGTEAFF.

This clone turned up a few times. V gene TRBV7-2 combines with J gene TRBJ1-2; D perhaps matches TRBD1 (5 bases). CDR3 length: 13 amino acids. V gave up 8 bases and J gave up 4 bases, with 14 bases separating them. Germline CDR1 and CDR2: SGHTA and FQGNSA. The CDR3 here is CASRGDVLYGYTF. CDR3 in DNA: TGTGCCAGCCGGGGGGACGTTCTCTATGGCTACACCTTC.

This sequence joins TRBV6-1 and TRBJ1-5, with TRBD1 identical over 8 bases. Germline assignment: CDR1 MNHNS and CDR2 SASEGT. With V trimmed by 4 bases and J by 4 bases, 3 bases remained unmatched. The CDR3 contains 14 residues. This CDR3 reads CASSATGANQPQHF. CDR3 DNA: TGTGCCAGCAGTGCGACAGGGGCAAATCAGCCCCAGCATTTT.

The CDR3 is CASSNRQGPNTGELFF. CDR3 bases: TGTGCCAGCAGCAATCGACAGGGGCCGAACACCGGGGAGCTGTTTTTT. V gene TRBV7-6 combines with J gene TRBJ2-2, with 8 bases fitting TRBD1. CDR1 SGHVS and CDR2 FNYEAQ come from the germline V gene. The ends lost 5 bases at V and 0 bases at J; junction bases unmatched: 5. The CDR3 is made up of 16 amino acids.

The rearrangement uses TRBV6-1 and TRBJ1-2; 7 nucleotides align to TRBD1. The CDR3 contains 14 residues. Germline trimming cut 8 bases from V and 3 bases from J; bases unmatched to any gene: 9. Germline loops: CDR1 MNHNS, CDR2 SASEGT. CDR3 protein: CASERTGTDYGYTF. CDR3 DNA sequence: TGTGCCAGCGAAAGAACCGGGACAGACTATGGCTACACCTTC.

This chain connects TRBV5-1 to TRBJ2-2; D gene unclear. This CDR3 contains 17 residues. Trimming cost V 1 base and J 0 bases, with 13 bases left between them. Germline V gives CDR1 SGHRS, CDR2 YFSETQ. CDR3 amino acids: CASSLRWRYANTGELFF. The CDR3 region has the DNA TGCGCCAGCAGCTTGCGGTGGAGATACGCGAACACCGGGGAGCTGTTTTTT.